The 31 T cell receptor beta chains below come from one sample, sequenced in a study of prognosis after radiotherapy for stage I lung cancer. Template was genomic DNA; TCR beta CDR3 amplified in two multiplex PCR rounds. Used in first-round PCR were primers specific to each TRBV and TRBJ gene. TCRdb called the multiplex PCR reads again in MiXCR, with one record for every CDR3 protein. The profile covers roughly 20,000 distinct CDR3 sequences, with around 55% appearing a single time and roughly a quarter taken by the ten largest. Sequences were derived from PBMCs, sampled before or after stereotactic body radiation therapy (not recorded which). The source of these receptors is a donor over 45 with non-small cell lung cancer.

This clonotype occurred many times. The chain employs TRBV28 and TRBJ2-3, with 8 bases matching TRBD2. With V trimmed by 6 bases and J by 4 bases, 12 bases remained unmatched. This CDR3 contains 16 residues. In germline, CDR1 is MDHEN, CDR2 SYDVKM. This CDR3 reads CASRFTGGGGADTQYF. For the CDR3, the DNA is TGTGCCAGCAGGTTTACGGGGGGGGGAGGGGCAGATACGCAGTATTTT.

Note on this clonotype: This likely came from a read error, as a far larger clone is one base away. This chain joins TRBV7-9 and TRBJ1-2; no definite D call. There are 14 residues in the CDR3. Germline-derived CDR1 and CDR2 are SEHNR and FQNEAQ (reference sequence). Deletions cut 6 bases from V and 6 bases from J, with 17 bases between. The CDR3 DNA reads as TGTGCCAGCAGTGGGAAAGGGAAAGTGGATGGCTACACCTTC. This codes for CASSGKGKVDGYTF.

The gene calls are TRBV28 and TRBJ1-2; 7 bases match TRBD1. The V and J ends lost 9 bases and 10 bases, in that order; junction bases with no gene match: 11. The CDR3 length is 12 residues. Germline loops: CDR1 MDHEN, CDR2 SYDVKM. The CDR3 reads CASRTGLVVYTF. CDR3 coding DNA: TGTGCCAGTCGGACAGGTCTAGTTGTCTACACCTTC.

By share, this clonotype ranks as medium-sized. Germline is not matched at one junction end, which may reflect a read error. Here the CDR3 reads CAWSMPGVGNQPQHF. The CDR3 DNA sequence: TGTGCTTGGAGCATGCCAGGGGTAGGGAATCAGCCCCAGCATTTT. This chain uses TRBV30 with TRBJ1-5, with TRBD1 as a possible D gene (6 bases). Germline V gene sequence: CDR1 GTSNPN, CDR2 SVGIG (reference sequence). The length of the CDR3 is 15 residues.

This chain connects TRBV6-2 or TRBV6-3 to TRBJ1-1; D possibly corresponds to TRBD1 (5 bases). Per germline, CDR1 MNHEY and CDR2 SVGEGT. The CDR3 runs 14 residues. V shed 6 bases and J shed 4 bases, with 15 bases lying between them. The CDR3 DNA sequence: TGTGCCAGCAGCATCCCAAGGGACGTCACTGAAGCTTTCTTT. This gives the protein CASSIPRDVTEAFF.

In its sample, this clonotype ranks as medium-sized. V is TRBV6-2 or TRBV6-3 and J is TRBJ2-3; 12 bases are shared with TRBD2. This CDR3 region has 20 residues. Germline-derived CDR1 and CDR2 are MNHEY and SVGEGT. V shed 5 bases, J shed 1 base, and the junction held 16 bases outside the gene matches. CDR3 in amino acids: CASSEAGGLAGGRGTDTQYF. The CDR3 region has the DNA TGTGCCAGCAGTGAAGCAGGGGGCCTAGCGGGGGGGAGAGGCACAGATACGCAGTATTTT.

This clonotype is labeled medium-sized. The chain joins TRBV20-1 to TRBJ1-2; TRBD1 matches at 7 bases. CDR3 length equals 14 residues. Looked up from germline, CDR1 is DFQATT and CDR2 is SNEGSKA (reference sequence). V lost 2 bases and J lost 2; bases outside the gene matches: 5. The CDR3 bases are TGCAGTGCTAGACGACCGGGACAGAACTATGGCTACACCTTC. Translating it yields CSARRPGQNYGYTF.

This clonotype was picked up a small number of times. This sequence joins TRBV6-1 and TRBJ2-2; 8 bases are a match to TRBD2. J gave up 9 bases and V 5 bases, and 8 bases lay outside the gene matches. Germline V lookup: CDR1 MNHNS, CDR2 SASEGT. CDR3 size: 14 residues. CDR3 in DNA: TGTGCCAGCAGTCCTAAGCGGGAGTATCGGGAGCTGTTTTTT. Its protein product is CASSPKREYRELFF.

CDR3 sequence (DNA): TGTGCCAGCAGTTTTATCTGGAGGGAGGATGAGCAGTTCTTC. Residues: CASSFIWREDEQFF. The chain carries TRBV6-5 and TRBJ2-1, with D tentatively TRBD2 (6 bases). The V gene lost 4 bases and the J gene lost 8 bases, with 15 bases spanning the gap. The length of the CDR3 is 14 residues. Germline CDR1 MNHEY, CDR2 SVGAGI.

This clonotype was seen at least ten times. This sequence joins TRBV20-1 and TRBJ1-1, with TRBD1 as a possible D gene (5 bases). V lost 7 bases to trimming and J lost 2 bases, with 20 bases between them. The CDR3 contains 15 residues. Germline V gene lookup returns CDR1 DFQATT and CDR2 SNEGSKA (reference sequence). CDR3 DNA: TGCAGTGTCAAGGGGTTTTTTTCGGCCAACACTGAAGCTTTCTTT. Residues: CSVKGFFSANTEAFF.

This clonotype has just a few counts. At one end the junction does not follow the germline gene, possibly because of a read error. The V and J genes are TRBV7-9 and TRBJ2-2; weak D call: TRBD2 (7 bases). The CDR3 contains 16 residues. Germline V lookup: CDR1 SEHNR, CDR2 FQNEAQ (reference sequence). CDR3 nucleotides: TGTGCCAGCCCCCCCGAGGGGGGGGCGGTCACCGCGGAGCTGTTTTTT. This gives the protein CASPPEGGAVTAELFF.

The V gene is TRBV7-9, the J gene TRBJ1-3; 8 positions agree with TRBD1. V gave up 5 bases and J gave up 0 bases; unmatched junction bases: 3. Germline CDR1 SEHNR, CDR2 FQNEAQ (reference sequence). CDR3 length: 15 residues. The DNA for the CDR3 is TGTGCCAGCAGCGACAGGGGCGACTCTGGAAACACCATATATTTT. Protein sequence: CASSDRGDSGNTIYF.

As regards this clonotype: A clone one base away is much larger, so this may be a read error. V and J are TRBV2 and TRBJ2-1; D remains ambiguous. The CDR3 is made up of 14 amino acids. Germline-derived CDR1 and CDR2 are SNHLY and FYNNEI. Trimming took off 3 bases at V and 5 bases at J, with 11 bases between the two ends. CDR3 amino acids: CASSDSGSHNEQFF. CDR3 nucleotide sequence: TGTGCCAGCAGTGATTCAGGTTCCCACAATGAGCAGTTCTTC.

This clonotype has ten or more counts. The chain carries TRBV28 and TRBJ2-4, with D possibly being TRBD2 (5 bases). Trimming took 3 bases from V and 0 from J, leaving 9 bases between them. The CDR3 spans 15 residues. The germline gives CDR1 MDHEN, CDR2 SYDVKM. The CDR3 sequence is CASSFLAVAKNIQYF. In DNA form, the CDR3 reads TGTGCCAGCAGTTTCCTAGCAGTAGCCAAAAACATTCAGTACTTC. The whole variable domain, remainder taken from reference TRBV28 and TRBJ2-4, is DVKVTQSSRYLVKRTGEKVFLECVQDMDHENMFWYRQDPGLGLRLIYFSYDVKMKEKGDIPEGYSVSREKKERFSLILESASTNQTSMYLCASSFLAVAKNIQYFGAGTRLSVL.

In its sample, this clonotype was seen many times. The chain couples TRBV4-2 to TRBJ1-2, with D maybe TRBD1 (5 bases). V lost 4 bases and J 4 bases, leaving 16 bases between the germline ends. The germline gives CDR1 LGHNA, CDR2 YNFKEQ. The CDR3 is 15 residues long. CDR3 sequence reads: CASSPSSTGSYGYTF. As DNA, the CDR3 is TGTGCCAGCAGCCCTAGTTCCACAGGTTCCTATGGCTACACCTTC.

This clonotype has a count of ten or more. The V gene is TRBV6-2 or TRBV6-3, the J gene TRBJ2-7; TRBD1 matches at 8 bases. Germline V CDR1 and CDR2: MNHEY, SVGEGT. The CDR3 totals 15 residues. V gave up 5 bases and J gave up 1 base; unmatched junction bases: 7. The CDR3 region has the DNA TGTGCCAGCAGTGCTCCGGGACAGGAGTCCTACGAGCAGTACTTC. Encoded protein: CASSAPGQESYEQYF.

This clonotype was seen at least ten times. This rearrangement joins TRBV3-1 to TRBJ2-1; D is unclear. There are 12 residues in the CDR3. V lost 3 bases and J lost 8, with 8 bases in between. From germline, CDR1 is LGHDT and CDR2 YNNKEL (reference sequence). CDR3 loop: CASSQGNYEQFF. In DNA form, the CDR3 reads TGTGCCAGCAGCCAGGGCAACTATGAGCAGTTCTTC.

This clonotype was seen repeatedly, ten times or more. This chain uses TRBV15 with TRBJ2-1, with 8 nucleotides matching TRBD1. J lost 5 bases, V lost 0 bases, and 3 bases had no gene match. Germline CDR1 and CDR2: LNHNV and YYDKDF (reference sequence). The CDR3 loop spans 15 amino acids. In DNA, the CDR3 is TGTGCCACCAGCAGAGATGGGACAGGAGACAATGAGCAGTTCTTC. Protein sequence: CATSRDGTGDNEQFF.

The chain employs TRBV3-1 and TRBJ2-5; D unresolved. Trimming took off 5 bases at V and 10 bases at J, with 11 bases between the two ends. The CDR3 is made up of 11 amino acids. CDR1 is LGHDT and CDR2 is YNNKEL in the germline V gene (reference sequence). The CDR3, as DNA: TGTGCCAGCAGCACCCGGACCGGCCAGTACTTC. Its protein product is CASSTRTGQYF.

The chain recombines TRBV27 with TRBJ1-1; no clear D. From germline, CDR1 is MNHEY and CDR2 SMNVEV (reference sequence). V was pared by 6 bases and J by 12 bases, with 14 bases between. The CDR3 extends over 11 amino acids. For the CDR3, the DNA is TGTGCCAGCAGCTGTGGAGGCAAATCTTTCTTT. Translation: CASSCGGKSFF.

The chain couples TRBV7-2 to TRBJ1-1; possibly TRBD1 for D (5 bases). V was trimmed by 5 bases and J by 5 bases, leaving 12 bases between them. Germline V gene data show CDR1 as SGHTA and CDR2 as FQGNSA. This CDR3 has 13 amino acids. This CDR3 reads CASSQWGYTEAFF. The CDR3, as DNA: TGTGCCAGCAGCCAGTGGGGGTATACTGAAGCTTTCTTT.

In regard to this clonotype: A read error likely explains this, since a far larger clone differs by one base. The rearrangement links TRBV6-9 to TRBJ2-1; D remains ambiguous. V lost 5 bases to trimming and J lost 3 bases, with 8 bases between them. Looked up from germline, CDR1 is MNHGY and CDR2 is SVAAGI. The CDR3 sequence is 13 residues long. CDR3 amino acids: CASSTHSYNEQFF. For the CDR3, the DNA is TGTGCCAGCAGTACCCATAGCTACAATGAGCAGTTCTTC.

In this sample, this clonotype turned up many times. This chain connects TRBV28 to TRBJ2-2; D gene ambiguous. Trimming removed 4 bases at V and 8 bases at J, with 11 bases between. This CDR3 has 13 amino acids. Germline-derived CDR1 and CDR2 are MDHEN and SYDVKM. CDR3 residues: CASSSLTEGELFF. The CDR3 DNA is TGTGCCAGCAGTTCCCTGACTGAGGGGGAGCTGTTTTTT.

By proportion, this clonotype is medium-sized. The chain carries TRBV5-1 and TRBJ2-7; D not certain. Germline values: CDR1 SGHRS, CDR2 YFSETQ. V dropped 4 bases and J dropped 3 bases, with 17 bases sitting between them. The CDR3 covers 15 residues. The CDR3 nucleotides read TGCGCCAGCAGCCACACTGGTGAATCCGGCTACGAGCAGTACTTC. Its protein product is CASSHTGESGYEQYF.

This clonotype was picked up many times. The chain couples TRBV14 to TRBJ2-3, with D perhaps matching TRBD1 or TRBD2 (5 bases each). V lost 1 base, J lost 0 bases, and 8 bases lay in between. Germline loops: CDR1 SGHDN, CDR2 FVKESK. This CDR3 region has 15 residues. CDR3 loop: CASSQAGLSTDTQYF. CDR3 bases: TGTGCCAGCAGCCAAGCGGGGCTGAGCACAGATACGCAGTATTTT.

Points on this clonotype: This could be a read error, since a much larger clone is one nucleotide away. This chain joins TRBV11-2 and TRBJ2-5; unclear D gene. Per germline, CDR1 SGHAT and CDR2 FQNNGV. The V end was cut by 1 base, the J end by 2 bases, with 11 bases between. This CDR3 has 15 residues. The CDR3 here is CASSLGSVRQETQYF. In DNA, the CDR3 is TGTGCCAGCAGCTTAGGGTCAGTTAGACAAGAGACCCAGTACTTC. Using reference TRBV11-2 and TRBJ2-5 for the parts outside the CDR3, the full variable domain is EAGVAQSPRYKIIEKRQSVAFWCNPISGHATLYWYQQILGQGPKLLIQFQNNGVVDDSQLPKDRFSAERLKGVDSTLKIQPAKLEDSAVYLCASSLGSVRQETQYFGPGTRLLVL.

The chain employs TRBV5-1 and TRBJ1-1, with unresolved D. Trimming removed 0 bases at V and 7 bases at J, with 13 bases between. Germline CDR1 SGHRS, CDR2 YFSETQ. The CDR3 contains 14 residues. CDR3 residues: CASSLGRVASEAFF. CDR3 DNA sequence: TGCGCCAGCAGCTTGGGGCGGGTGGCGAGTGAAGCTTTCTTT.

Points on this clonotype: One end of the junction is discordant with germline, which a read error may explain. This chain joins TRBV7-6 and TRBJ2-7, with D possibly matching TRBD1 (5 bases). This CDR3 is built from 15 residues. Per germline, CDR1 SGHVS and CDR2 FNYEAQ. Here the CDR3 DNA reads TGTGCCAGCAACACGCTGGACACCTTCTCCTACGAGAAGTACTTC. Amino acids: CASNTLDTFSYEKYF.

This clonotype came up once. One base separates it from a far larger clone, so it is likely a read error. The CDR3 is CARSETSGSNNEQFF. The CDR3, as DNA: TGTGCCAGAAGTGAGACTAGCGGGAGTAACAATGAGCAGTTCTTC. This chain links TRBV6-2 or TRBV6-3 with TRBJ2-1, with TRBD2 matching 12 bases. Trimming at V came to 9 bases and at J to 5 bases, leaving 8 bases not matched to a gene. Germline V gene sequence: CDR1 MNHEY, CDR2 SVGEGT. The CDR3 is 15 amino acids.

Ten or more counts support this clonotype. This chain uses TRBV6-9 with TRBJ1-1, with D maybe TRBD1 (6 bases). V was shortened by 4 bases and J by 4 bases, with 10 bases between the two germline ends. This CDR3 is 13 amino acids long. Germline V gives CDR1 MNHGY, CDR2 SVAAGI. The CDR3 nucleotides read TGTGCCAGCAGTTGGGGGGCGGGCACTGAAGCTTTCTTT. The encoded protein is CASSWGAGTEAFF.

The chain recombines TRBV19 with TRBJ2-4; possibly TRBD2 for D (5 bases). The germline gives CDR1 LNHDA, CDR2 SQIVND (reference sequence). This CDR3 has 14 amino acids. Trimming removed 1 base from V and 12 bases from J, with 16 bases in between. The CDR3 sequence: CASSIGYGRVNQYF. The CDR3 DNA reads TGTGCCAGTAGTATAGGATACGGGCGGGTTAATCAGTACTTC.